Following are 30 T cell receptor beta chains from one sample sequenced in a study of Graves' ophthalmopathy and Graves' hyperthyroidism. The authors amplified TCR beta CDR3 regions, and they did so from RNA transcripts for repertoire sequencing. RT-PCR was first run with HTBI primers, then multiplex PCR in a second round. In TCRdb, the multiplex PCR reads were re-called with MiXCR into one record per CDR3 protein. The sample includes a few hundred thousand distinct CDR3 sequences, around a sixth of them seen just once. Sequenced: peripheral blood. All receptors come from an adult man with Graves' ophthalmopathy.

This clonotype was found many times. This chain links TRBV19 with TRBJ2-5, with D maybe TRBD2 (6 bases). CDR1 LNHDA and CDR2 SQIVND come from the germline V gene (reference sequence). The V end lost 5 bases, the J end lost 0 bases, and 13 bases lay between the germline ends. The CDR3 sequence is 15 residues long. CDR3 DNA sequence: TGTGCCAGTAGTGACCCGGGACTTAACCAAGAGACCCAGTACTTC. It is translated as CASSDPGLNQETQYF.

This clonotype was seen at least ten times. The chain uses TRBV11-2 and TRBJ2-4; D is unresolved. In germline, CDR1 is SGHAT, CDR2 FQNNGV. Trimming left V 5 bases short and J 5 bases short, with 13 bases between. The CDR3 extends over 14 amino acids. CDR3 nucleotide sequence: TGTGCCAGCAGCCCCGCGACGGTAGAAAACATTCAGTACTTC. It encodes CASSPATVENIQYF.

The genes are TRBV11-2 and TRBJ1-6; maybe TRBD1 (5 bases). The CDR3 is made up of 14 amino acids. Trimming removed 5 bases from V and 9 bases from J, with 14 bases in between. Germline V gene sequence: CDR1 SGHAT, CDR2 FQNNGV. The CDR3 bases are TGTGCCAGCAGCCCCGGGACGCCATTTTCACCCCTCCACTTT. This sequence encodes CASSPGTPFSPLHF. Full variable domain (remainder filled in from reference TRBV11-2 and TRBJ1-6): EAGVAQSPRYKIIEKRQSVAFWCNPISGHATLYWYQQILGQGPKLLIQFQNNGVVDDSQLPKDRFSAERLKGVDSTLKIQPAKLEDSAVYLCASSPGTPFSPLHFGNGTRLTVT.

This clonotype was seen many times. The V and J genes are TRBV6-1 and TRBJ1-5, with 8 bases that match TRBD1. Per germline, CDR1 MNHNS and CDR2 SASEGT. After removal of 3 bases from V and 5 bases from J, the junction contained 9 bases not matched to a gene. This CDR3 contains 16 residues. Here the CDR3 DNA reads TGTGCCAGCAGTGATTTTCAGGGGGCGCGCGATCAGCCCCAGCATTTT. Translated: CASSDFQGARDQPQHF.

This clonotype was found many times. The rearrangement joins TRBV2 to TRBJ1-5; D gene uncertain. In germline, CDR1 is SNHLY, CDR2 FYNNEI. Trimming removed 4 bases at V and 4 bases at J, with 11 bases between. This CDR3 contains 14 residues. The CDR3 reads CASSVGLRNQPQHF. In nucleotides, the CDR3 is TGTGCCAGCAGTGTCGGACTCCGTAATCAGCCCCAGCATTTT.

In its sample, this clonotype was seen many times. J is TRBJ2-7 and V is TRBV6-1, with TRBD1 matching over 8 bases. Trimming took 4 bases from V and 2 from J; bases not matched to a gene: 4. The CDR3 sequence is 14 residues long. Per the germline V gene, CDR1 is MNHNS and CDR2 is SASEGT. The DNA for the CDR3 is TGTGCCAGCAGTGTACAGGGGGGTGCCTACGAGCAGTACTTC. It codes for CASSVQGGAYEQYF.

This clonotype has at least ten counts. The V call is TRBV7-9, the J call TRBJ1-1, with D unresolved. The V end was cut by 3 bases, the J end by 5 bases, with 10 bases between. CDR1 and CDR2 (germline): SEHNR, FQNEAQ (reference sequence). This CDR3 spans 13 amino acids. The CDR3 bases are TGTGCCAGCAGCTTTACTTTAGGGACTGAAGCTTTCTTT. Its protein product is CASSFTLGTEAFF.

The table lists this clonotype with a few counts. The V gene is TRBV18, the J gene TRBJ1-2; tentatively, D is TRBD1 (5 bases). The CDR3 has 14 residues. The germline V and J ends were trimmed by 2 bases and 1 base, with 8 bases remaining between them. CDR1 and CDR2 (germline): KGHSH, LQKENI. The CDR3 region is CASSPATVNYGYTF. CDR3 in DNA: TGTGCCAGCTCACCAGCGACAGTTAACTATGGCTACACCTTC. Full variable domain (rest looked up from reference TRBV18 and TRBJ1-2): NAGVMQNPRHLVRRRGQEARLRCSPMKGHSHVYWYRQLPEEGLKFMVYLQKENIIDESGMPKERFSAEFPKEGPSILRIQQVVRGDSAAYFCASSPATVNYGYTFGSGTRLTVV.

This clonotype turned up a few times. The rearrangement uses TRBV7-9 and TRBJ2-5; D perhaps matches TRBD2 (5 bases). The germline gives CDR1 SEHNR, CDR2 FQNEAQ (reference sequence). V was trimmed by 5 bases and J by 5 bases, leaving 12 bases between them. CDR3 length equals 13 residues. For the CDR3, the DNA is TGTGCCAGCAGCGTGGACCAGCGGGAGACCCAGTACTTC. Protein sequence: CASSVDQRETQYF.

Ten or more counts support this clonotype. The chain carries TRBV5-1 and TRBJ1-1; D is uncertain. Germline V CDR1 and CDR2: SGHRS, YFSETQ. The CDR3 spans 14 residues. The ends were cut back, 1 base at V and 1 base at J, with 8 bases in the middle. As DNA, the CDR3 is TGCGCCAGCAGCTTGCAGCCTTCGAACACTGAAGCTTTCTTT. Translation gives CASSLQPSNTEAFF.

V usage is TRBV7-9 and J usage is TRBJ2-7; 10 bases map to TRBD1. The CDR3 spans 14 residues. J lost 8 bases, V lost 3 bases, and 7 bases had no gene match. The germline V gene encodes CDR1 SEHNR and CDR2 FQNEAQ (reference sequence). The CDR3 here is CASSFVGTGDKQYF. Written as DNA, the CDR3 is TGTGCCAGCAGCTTCGTTGGGACAGGGGATAAGCAGTACTTC. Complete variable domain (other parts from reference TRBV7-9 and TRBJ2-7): DTGVSQNPRHKITKRGQNVTFRCDPISEHNRLYWYRQTLGQGPEFLTYFQNEAQLEKSRLLSDRFSAERPKGSFSTLEIQRTEQGDSAMYLCASSFVGTGDKQYFGPGTRLTVT.

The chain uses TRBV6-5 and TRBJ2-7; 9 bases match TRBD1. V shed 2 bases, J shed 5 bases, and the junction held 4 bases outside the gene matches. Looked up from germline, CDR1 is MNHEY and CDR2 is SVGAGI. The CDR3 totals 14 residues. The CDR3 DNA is TGTGCCAGCAGTTACCGACAGGGGGTCGACGAGCAGTACTTC. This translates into CASSYRQGVDEQYF.

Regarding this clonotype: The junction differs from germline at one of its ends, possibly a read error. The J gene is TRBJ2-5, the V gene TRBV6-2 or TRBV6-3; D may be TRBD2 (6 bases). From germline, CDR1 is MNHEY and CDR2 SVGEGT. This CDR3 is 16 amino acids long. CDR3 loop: CASSYYRGLGQEIQYF. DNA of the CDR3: TGTGCCAGCAGTTACTACCGGGGGTTAGGCCAAGAGATCCAGTACTTC.

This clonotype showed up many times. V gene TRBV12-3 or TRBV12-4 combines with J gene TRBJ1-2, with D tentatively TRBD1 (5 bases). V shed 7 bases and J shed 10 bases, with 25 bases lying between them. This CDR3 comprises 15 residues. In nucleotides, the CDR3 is TGTGCCAGCACCTTGAGGAACGGGGGGAACGGTGTCTACACCTTC. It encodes CASTLRNGGNGVYTF.

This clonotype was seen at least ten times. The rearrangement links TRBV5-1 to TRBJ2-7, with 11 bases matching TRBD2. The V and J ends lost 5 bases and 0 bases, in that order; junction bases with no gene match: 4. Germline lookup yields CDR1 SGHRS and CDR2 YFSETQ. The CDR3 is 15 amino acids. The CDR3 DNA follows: TGCGCCAGCAGGGACGGGACTAGCGGCTCCTACGAGCAGTACTTC. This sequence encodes CASRDGTSGSYEQYF.

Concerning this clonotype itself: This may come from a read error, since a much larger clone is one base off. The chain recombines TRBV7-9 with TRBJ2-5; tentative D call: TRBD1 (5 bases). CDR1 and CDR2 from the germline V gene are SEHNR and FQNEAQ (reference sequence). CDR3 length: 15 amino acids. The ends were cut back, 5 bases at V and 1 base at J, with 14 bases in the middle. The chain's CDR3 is CASSIDSGFQETQYF. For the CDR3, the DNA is TGTGCCAGCAGCATAGATTCAGGGTTCCAAGAGACCCAGTACTTC.

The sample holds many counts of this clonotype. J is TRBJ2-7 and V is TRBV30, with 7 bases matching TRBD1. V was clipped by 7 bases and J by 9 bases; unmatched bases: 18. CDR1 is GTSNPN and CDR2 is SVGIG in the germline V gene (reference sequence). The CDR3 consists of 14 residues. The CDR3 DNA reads TGTGCCTTGAGGGGCAGGGGGTATCCTGGGGGGCAGTACTTC. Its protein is CALRGRGYPGGQYF.

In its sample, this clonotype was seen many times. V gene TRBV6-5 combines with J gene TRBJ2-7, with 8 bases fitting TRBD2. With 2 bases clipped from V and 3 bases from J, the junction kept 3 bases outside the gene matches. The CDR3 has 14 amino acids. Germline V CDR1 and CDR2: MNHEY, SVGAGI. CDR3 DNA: TGTGCCAGCAGTTACAGGCTAGCGGGCTACGAGCAGTACTTC. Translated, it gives CASSYRLAGYEQYF.

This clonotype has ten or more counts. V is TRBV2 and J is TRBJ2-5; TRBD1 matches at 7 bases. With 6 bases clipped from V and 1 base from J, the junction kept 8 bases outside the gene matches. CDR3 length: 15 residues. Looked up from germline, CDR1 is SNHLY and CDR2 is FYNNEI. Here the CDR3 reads CASSDRQGAQETQYF. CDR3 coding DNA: TGTGCCAGCAGCGACCGACAGGGCGCCCAAGAGACCCAGTACTTC.

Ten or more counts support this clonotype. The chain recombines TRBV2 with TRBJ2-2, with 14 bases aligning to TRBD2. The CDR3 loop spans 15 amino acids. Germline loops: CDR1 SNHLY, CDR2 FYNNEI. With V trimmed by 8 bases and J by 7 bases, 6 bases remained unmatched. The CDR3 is CASAGTSGSFGELFF. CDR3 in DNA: TGTGCCAGCGCGGGGACTAGCGGGAGTTTCGGGGAGCTGTTTTTT.

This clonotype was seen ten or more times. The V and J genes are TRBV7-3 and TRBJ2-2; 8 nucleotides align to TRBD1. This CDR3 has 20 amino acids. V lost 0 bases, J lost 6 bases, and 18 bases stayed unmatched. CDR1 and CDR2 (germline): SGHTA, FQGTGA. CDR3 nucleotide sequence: TGTGCCAGCAGCTTAACTGCCAGGGGGCGTGTAGCCGGCCGGTCCGGGGAGCTGTTTTTT. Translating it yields CASSLTARGRVAGRSGELFF. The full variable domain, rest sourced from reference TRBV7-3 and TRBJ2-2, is GAGVSQTPSNKVTEKGKYVELRCDPISGHTALYWYRQSLGQGPEFLIYFQGTGAADDSGLPNDRFFAVRPEGSVSTLKIQRTERGDSAVYLCASSLTARGRVAGRSGELFFGEGSRLTVL.

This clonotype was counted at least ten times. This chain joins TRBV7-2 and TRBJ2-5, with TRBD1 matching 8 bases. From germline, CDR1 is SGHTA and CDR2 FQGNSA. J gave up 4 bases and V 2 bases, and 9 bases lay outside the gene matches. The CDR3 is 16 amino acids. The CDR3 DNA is TGTGCCAGCAGCTTATGGGCAGGGGGCGCATTAGAGACCCAGTACTTC. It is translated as CASSLWAGGALETQYF.

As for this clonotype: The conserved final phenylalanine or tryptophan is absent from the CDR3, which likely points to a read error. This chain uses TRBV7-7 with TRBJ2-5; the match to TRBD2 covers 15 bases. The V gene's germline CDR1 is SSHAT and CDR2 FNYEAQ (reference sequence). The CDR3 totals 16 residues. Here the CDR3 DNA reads TGTGCTAGCAGCCCCGGACTAGCGGGAGGGCGGGAGACCCAGTACCTC. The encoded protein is CASSPGLAGGRETQYL.

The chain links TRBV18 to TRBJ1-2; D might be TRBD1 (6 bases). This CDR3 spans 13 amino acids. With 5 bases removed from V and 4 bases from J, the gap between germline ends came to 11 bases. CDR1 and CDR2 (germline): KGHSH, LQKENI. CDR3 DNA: TGTGCCAGCTCAGCAGGGGTATCCTATGGCTACACCTTC. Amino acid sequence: CASSAGVSYGYTF.

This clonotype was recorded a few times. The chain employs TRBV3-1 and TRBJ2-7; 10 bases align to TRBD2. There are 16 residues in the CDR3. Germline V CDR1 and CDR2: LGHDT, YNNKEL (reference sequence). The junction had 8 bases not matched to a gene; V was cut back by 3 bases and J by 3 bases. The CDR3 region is CASSHSLAGVYYEQYF. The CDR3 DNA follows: TGTGCCAGCAGCCACTCCCTAGCGGGGGTTTACTACGAGCAGTACTTC.

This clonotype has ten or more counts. As DNA, the CDR3 is TGTGCCAGCAGTCGGGACACCGGGGAGCTGTTTTTT. Translated, it gives CASSRDTGELFF. V usage is TRBV2 and J usage is TRBJ2-2; D ambiguous. Germline loops: CDR1 SNHLY, CDR2 FYNNEI. The germline V and J ends were trimmed by 5 bases and 3 bases, with 4 bases remaining between them. The CDR3 runs 12 residues.

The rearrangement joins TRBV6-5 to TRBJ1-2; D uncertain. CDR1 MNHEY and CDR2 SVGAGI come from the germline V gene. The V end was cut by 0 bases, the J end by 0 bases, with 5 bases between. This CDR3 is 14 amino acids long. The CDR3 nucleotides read TGTGCCAGCAGTTACTCAATAGCTAACTATGGCTACACCTTC. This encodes CASSYSIANYGYTF.

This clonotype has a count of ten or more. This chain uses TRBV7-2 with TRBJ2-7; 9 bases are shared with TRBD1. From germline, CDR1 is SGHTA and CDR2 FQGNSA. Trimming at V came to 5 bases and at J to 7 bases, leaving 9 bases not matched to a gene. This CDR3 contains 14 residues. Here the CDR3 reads CASSPGQGRREQYF. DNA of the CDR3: TGTGCCAGCAGCCCGGGACAGGGCCGCAGGGAGCAGTACTTC.

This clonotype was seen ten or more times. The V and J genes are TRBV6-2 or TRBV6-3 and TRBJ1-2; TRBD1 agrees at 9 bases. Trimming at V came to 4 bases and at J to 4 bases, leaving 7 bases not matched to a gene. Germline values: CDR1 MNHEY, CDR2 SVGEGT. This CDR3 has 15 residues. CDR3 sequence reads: CASSLTGQGFYGYTF. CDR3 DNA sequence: TGTGCCAGCAGTTTAACAGGACAGGGGTTCTATGGCTACACCTTC.

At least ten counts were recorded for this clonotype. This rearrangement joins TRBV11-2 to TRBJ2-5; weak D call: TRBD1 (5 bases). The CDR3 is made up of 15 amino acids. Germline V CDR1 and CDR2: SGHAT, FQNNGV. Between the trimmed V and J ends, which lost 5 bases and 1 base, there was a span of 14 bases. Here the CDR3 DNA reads TGTGCCAGCAGCACCCAGGGTTTTCGCCAAGAGACCCAGTACTTC. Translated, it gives CASSTQGFRQETQYF. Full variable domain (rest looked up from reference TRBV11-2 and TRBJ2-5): EAGVAQSPRYKIIEKRQSVAFWCNPISGHATLYWYQQILGQGPKLLIQFQNNGVVDDSQLPKDRFSAERLKGVDSTLKIQPAKLEDSAVYLCASSTQGFRQETQYFGPGTRLLVL.